What follows is one T cell receptor beta chain and its context. The antigen remains unidentified. These data come from a study of Graves' ophthalmopathy and Graves' hyperthyroidism. Study summary: Peripheral blood collection took place at initial diagnosis, before any treatment. Study results and limitations: Also, most clonotypes expanded in the thyroid above 0.001 frequency appeared in blood. The model's ophthalmopathy progression predictions had around 67% sensitivity and over 72% specificity.

The sequenced template was RNA, covering the TCR beta CDR3 region. HTBI primers served in a first-round RT-PCR, which a second-round multiplex PCR followed. Each CDR3 protein gets one entry after TCRdb re-called the multiplex PCR reads with MiXCR. This sample has 650,000 to 900,000 distinct CDR3 sequences; 35% to 50% occur once, and the top ten carry roughly 45%. Ophthalmopathy donors' eye disease showed moderate-to-severe activity, CAS of at least 3, NOSPECS of at least 4 and duration under 3 months. Germline V gene lookup returns CDR1 KGHDR and CDR2 SFDVKD. V lost 3 bases and J lost 1, with 11 bases in between. The length of the CDR3 is 16 residues.

V gene TRBV24-1 combines with J gene TRBJ2-2; D gene uncertain. Sequencing used peripheral blood. The TCR originated in an adult man with Graves' ophthalmopathy. The CDR3, as DNA: TGTGCCACCAGTGATGGGCAGCTGAAGAACACCGGGGAGCTGTTTTTT. Protein sequence: CATSDGQLKNTGELFF.